This TCR beta chain was captured by sequencing in a study of T cell responses to AZD1222 COVID-19 vaccine. The repertoire was sequenced with immunoSEQ multiplex PCR; TCRdb's copy has only in-frame clones and lacks some. The repertoire holds about 120,000 clones, with 90% to 95% as singletons. This sequence originates from an adult in good health. The input for sequencing was peripheral blood, taken on day 0 of AZD1222 vaccination.

CDR3 nucleotides: TGTGCCAGCTCACCGACATTGGGTAGCAATCAGCCCCAGCATTTT. Residues: CASSPTLGSNQPQHF. The chain combines TRBV18 with TRBJ1-5; D remains unclear. This CDR3 contains 15 residues. Germline V gene sequence: CDR1 KGHSH, CDR2 LQKENI. Trimming removed 3 bases from V and 0 bases from J, with 9 bases in between.